The 3 T cell receptor beta chains below were found in one sample sequenced in a study of blood T cell repertoires in COVID-19. Sequencing was performed with immunoSEQ multiplex PCR; in TCRdb, only in-frame clones are kept and a portion is missing. The data contain 200,000 to 250,000 clones, roughly four fifths of them seen just once; the ten biggest clones take up 4.7%. Input material: peripheral blood. The source is a woman between 70 and 85 years old with acute or convalescent COVID-19.

V and J are TRBV7-2 and TRBJ1-2; 9 bases are a match to TRBD1. The germline V gene has CDR1 SGHTA and CDR2 FQGNSA. V was pared by 8 bases and J by 8 bases, with 9 bases of the junction left unmatched. There are 13 residues in the CDR3. DNA of the CDR3: TGTGCCAGCGGGCAACAGGGGGCGCGGGGCTACACCTTC. It yields the protein CASGQQGARGYTF.

The count of this clone is one. Within the sample, other DNA sequences also encode this same CDR3. The CDR3 region has the DNA TGTGCCAGCAGCCAACAGGGGTCTGGAAACACCATATATTTT. This gives the protein CASSQQGSGNTIYF. The chain employs TRBV3-1 (or the pseudogene TRBV3-2) and TRBJ1-3; weak D call: TRBD1 (6 bases). The germline V gene has CDR1 LGHDT and CDR2 YNNKEL (reference sequence). The CDR3 totals 14 residues. With 2 bases removed from V and 1 base from J, the gap between germline ends came to 6 bases.

This CDR3 reads CASRTTGEGYTF. In nucleotides, the CDR3 is TGTGCCAGCCGAACGACAGGGGAAGGCTACACCTTC. The gene calls are TRBV6-5 and TRBJ1-2; TRBD1 matches at 8 bases. Germline V gives CDR1 MNHEY, CDR2 SVGAGI. The CDR3 contains 12 residues. V was clipped by 8 bases and J by 8 bases; unmatched bases: 7.